This T cell receptor (beta chain) was profiled in a study of cytomegalovirus exposure and HLA in healthy donors. In regard to this clone: Antigen: not known.

Findings and caveats of the study: Altogether, 150 to 200 TCR beta chains were recorded as cytomegalovirus-associated. Three CMV-associated chains proved CMV antigen-specific in vitro.

PCR primers comprised 60 Vbeta and 13 Jbeta primers. Clones were read by immunoSEQ multiplex PCR, and TCRdb kept only the in-frame ones, dropping some. Among about 180,000 clones listed, around 75% were seen once. V shed 5 bases and J 5 bases; nucleotides not matched to a gene: 8. This CDR3 has 16 amino acids. Germline CDR1 SSHAT, CDR2 FNYEAQ (reference sequence). This TCR came from a male donor in good health and CMV-seronegative. The specimen was PBMCs. The gene calls are TRBV7-7 and TRBJ2-1, with TRBD2 identical over 11 bases. CDR3 bases: TGTGCCAGCAGCCTCCTCGGGACTAGCGGACACAATGAGCAGTTCTTC. It codes for CASSLLGTSGHNEQFF.